The 12 T cell receptor beta chains below were found in one sample sequenced in a study of T cells after yellow fever vaccination. TCRdb re-called the 5' RACE reads through MiXCR, storing one row per CDR3 protein. In the table there are approximately 510,000 distinct CDR3 sequences, roughly 22% of which are singletons. The sequenced sample was PBMCs, obtained more than 20 days after the first yellow fever vaccination. The receptors were sampled from a man aged 18 to 30 who received the YFV17D yellow fever vaccine.

This clonotype has a handful of counts. The gene calls are TRBV29-1 and TRBJ1-1; no reliable D call. Germline CDR1 SQVTM, CDR2 ANQGSEA. This CDR3 comprises 12 residues. V was trimmed by 1 base and J by 8 bases, leaving 11 bases between them. The CDR3 DNA reads as TGCAGCGTTGAAGGACCCCGGAGGGAAGCTTTCTTT. This sequence encodes CSVEGPRREAFF.

In this sample, this clonotype turned up a few times. The chain employs TRBV7-2 and TRBJ2-5; the match to TRBD1 covers 9 bases. Per germline, CDR1 SGHTA and CDR2 FQGNSA. The CDR3 totals 14 residues. V lost 7 bases, J lost 5 bases, and 8 bases stayed unmatched. This CDR3 reads CASTEDRGYETQYF. CDR3 bases: TGTGCCAGCACCGAAGACAGGGGGTATGAGACCCAGTACTTC.

This clonotype showed up just a few times. This rearrangement joins TRBV4-1 to TRBJ2-7; 7 positions agree with TRBD1. CDR1 is MGHRA and CDR2 is YSYEKL in the germline V gene. V trimming: 4 bases; J trimming: 2 bases; junction bases outside the gene matches: 17. The CDR3 is made up of 18 amino acids. CDR3 in amino acids: CASSPSRQGKNPTYEQYF. Here the CDR3 DNA reads TGCGCCAGCAGCCCGAGCCGACAGGGCAAAAACCCCACCTACGAGCAGTACTTC.

The sample holds a few counts of this clonotype. V usage is TRBV28 and J usage is TRBJ2-5; weak D call: TRBD2 (5 bases). Germline-derived CDR1 and CDR2 are MDHEN and SYDVKM. V lost 8 bases and J lost 2, with 12 bases in between. CDR3 length: 13 residues. CDR3 protein: CASGGRRQETQYF. CDR3 sequence (DNA): TGTGCCAGCGGCGGGCGTCGTCAAGAGACCCAGTACTTC.

This clonotype was counted a few times. The CDR3 spells CASTPGIRDTQYF. CDR3 DNA sequence: TGTGCCAGCACCCCCGGGATTAGGGATACCCAGTACTTC. The chain combines TRBV7-2 with TRBJ2-5, with D maybe TRBD2 (5 bases). V was pared by 7 bases and J by 8 bases, with 17 bases between. Germline CDR1 is SGHTA and CDR2 is FQGNSA. This CDR3 has 13 amino acids.

This clonotype was recorded a few times. The CDR3 loop reads CASRSYAGGNTGELFF. DNA for the CDR3: TGTGCCAGCAGAAGTTACGCGGGGGGGAACACCGGGGAGCTGTTTTTT. This chain uses TRBV7-2 with TRBJ2-2; the match to TRBD2 covers 8 bases. The CDR3 sequence is 16 residues long. The germline CDR1 and CDR2 sequences are SGHTA and FQGNSA. The trim removed 6 bases at V and 1 base at J, leaving 7 bases unmatched.

This clonotype was seen at least ten times. V is TRBV7-8 and J is TRBJ2-1, with no clear D. CDR3 length: 13 residues. V was pared by 5 bases and J by 4 bases, with 9 bases between. The V gene's germline CDR1 is SGHVS and CDR2 FQNEAQ. The CDR3 loop is CASSLRLYNEQFF. CDR3 nucleotides: TGTGCCAGCAGCCTCCGCCTTTACAATGAGCAGTTCTTC.

The chain is built from TRBV12-3 or TRBV12-4 and TRBJ1-3; D is uncertain. The CDR3 totals 10 residues. V dropped 5 bases and J dropped 14 bases, with 10 bases sitting between them. The CDR3, as DNA: TGTGCCAGCAGTCTTACGTTCCTATATTTT. It translates to CASSLTFLYF.

The V and J genes are TRBV9 and TRBJ2-3, with 8 bases identical to TRBD2. Trimming removed 2 bases from V and 2 bases from J; junction bases left unmatched: 13. The CDR3 is 18 amino acids. Germline CDR1 is SGDLS and CDR2 is YYNGEE. This CDR3 reads CASSVEGVGTRDTDTQYF. As DNA, the CDR3 is TGTGCCAGCAGCGTCGAAGGGGTAGGGACTAGAGACACAGATACGCAGTATTTT.

The V and J genes are TRBV6-1 and TRBJ2-2, with D possibly TRBD1 on 5 matching bases. V lost 6 bases, J lost 1 base, and 12 bases lay in between. The CDR3 spans 15 residues. Germline V gene lookup returns CDR1 MNHNS and CDR2 SASEGT. The CDR3 nucleotides read TGTGCCAGCAGGAAAAGACAGATGAACACCGGGGAGCTGTTTTTT. It encodes CASRKRQMNTGELFF.

The V call is TRBV7-2, the J call TRBJ2-2; 8 nucleotides align to TRBD1. The junction had 6 bases not matched to a gene; V was cut back by 5 bases and J by 7 bases. The germline V gene encodes CDR1 SGHTA and CDR2 FQGNSA. This CDR3 comprises 14 residues. CDR3 sequence reads: CASSMDRAHGELFF. The DNA of the CDR3 is TGTGCCAGCAGCATGGACAGGGCCCACGGGGAGCTGTTTTTT.

This clonotype was detected a few times. This rearrangement joins TRBV12-3 or TRBV12-4 to TRBJ1-5, with TRBD1 as a possible D gene (5 bases). Between the trimmed V and J ends, which lost 3 bases and 6 bases, there was a span of 12 bases. The CDR3 loop spans 14 amino acids. Here the CDR3 reads CASSFRQGVQPQHF. The DNA for the CDR3 is TGTGCCAGCAGTTTTAGGCAGGGAGTTCAGCCCCAGCATTTT.